This T cell receptor beta chain is from a study of CD8+CD57+ T cells in acquired aplastic anemia. Study-wide background: Sorted CD4+ and CD8+ cells gave a mean 3.2 ug DNA, range roughly 0.2 to 27.4 ug. Study-level results: CD8+ Simpson's diversity in patients was not significantly different from that in controls.

Germline V CDR1 and CDR2: KGHDR, SFDVKD. CDR3 length: 16 amino acids. Those patients picked for sequencing had displayed CD8+CD57+ cell expansion on flow cytometry. Concerning this clonotype itself: Its specificity is not known. An end of the junction does not agree with germline; a read error may underlie this.

Genomic DNA, the template, was used for profiling of the TCR beta VDJ and CDR3. TCRdb re-derived calls from the reads in MiXCR, one entry per CDR3 protein. The sample records some 180,000 distinct CDR3 sequences, more than 60% being singletons. The specimen was sorted CD4+, CD8+, or CD8+CD57+ T cells (not recorded which) from PBMCs. The clonotype originates from a human donor with aplastic anemia. The chain is built from TRBV24-1 and TRBJ2-3, with 8 nucleotides matching TRBD2. CDR3 region: CATSDSLAVNTDTQCF. Written as DNA, the CDR3 is TGTGCCACCAGTGACTCACTAGCGGTAAATACAGATACGCAGTGTTTT.